This T cell receptor beta chain comes out of a study of T cell changes during pregnancy in multiple sclerosis. Some clones are missing from TCRdb's copy, which holds only in-frame ones; the method was immunoSEQ multiplex PCR. Of 37,000 or so clones listed, just over 85% were seen once; the top ten hold less than 1.5%. The CDR3 is 16 amino acids. The V segment lost 3 bases and the J segment 0 bases; nucleotides outside the gene matches: 5. Germline CDR1 and CDR2: GTSNPN and SVGIG (reference sequence). The J gene is TRBJ1-5, the V gene TRBV30, with 10 positions matching TRBD1. Specimen: CD4+ T cells from peripheral blood mononuclear cells, collected before pregnancy. The sequence came from a female donor with multiple sclerosis, enrolled in a pregnancy study. The CDR3, as DNA: TGTGCCTGGAGGGCGACAGGGGGCTCTAGCAATCAGCCCCAGCATTTT. Translation: CAWRATGGSSNQPQHF.